The 32 T cell receptor beta chains given below trace back to one sample, sequenced in a study of CD8+CD57+ T cells in acquired aplastic anemia. For CDR3 and TCR beta VDJ profiling, genomic DNA was the template used. Each CDR3 protein is one row after TCRdb ran MiXCR on the reads. This table has 180,000 or so distinct CDR3 sequences, under 50% appearing once. Patients sequenced had flow cytometry evidence of CD8+CD57+ cell expansion. The sequencing sample was made of sorted CD4+, CD8+, or CD8+CD57+ T cells (not recorded which) from PBMCs. Source of these receptors: a human donor with aplastic anemia.

The chain has TRBV7-9 and TRBJ1-2; D not certain. V shed 5 bases and J shed 0 bases, with 13 bases lying between them. This CDR3 has 15 residues. Looked up from germline, CDR1 is SEHNR and CDR2 is FQNEAQ (reference sequence). In nucleotides, the CDR3 is TGTGCCAGCAGCCAAGACCCCCGGACTAACTATGGCTACACCTTC. This translates into CASSQDPRTNYGYTF.

The CDR3 loop reads CATSDSKDRAGANVLTF. Written as DNA, the CDR3 is TGTGCCACCAGTGATTCTAAGGACAGGGCTGGGGCCAACGTCCTGACTTTC. The gene calls are TRBV24-1 and TRBJ2-6; 8 positions match TRBD1. V shed 2 bases and J 2 bases; nucleotides not matched to a gene: 4. From germline, CDR1 is KGHDR and CDR2 SFDVKD. The CDR3 has 17 amino acids.

The J gene is TRBJ1-6, the V gene TRBV29-1, with TRBD1 as a possible D gene (5 bases). V lost 6 bases to trimming and J lost 1 base, with 7 bases between them. The CDR3 extends over 13 amino acids. Germline CDR1 is SQVTM and CDR2 is ANQGSEA. For the CDR3, the DNA is TGCAGCGTGGGGGGTTCCTATAATTCACCCCTCCACTTT. This gives the protein CSVGGSYNSPLHF.

This clonotype was picked up one time. The J gene is TRBJ1-2, the V gene TRBV7-3; 8 nucleotides line up with TRBD1. Germline-derived CDR1 and CDR2 are SGHTA and FQGTGA. V shed 3 bases, J shed 7 bases, and the junction held 4 bases outside the gene matches. The CDR3 contains 13 residues. The CDR3 reads CASSFTGGAGYTF. The CDR3 coding sequence is TGTGCCAGCAGCTTTACAGGGGGAGCTGGCTACACCTTC.

In this sample, this clonotype turned up many times. The chain has TRBV15 and TRBJ1-5; 8 nucleotides match TRBD1. This CDR3 region has 15 residues. CDR1 LNHNV and CDR2 YYDKDF come from the germline V gene (reference sequence). V lost 6 bases, J lost 3 bases, and 7 bases stayed unmatched. This CDR3 reads CATSTGQGYNQPQHF. The CDR3, as DNA: TGTGCCACCAGTACTGGACAGGGTTACAATCAGCCCCAGCATTTT.

The chain has TRBV24-1 and TRBJ1-1; the match to TRBD1 covers 8 bases. The CDR3 loop spans 20 amino acids. Germline V gene lookup returns CDR1 KGHDR and CDR2 SFDVKD. The J segment lost 3 bases and the V segment lost 4 bases, leaving 21 bases of the junction unmatched. Here the CDR3 DNA reads TGTGCCACCAGTGACCCCGTGCGATCGCAGGGGGCAAGGGCGGACACTGAAGCTTTCTTT. Its protein product is CATSDPVRSQGARADTEAFF.

The chain joins TRBV6-1 to TRBJ2-2; TRBD2 might be the D (5 bases). This CDR3 comprises 11 residues. Trimming stripped 11 bases from V and 4 bases from J, with 8 bases between. Germline assignment: CDR1 MNHNS and CDR2 SASEGT. CDR3 amino acids: CAGSSTGELFF. The CDR3, as DNA: TGTGCCGGGAGTAGCACCGGGGAGCTGTTTTTT.

This clonotype was detected only a few times. The chain couples TRBV6-1 to TRBJ2-3, with 7 positions matching TRBD2. Germline V CDR1 and CDR2: MNHNS, SASEGT. The CDR3 runs to 17 residues. Trimming removed 4 bases from V and 6 bases from J; junction bases left unmatched: 16. The DNA for the CDR3 is TGTGCCAGCAGTGCCCCCCCCGGGCGGGGGACCCCCGATACGCAGTATTTT. Translating it yields CASSAPPGRGTPDTQYF.

This clonotype occurred many times. V usage is TRBV6-1 and J usage is TRBJ1-2; no reliable D call. The CDR3 sequence is 12 residues long. V was trimmed by 7 bases and J by 4 bases, leaving 10 bases between them. The germline CDR1 and CDR2 sequences are MNHNS and SASEGT. CDR3 amino acids: CASTTVLYGYTF. The CDR3 DNA sequence: TGTGCCAGCACCACGGTGCTCTATGGCTACACCTTC.

In this sample, this clonotype turned up many times. As DNA, the CDR3 is TGTGCCAGCCTCTCCAGATACACCGGGGAGCTGTTTTTT. It is translated as CASLSRYTGELFF. The chain combines TRBV6-1 with TRBJ2-2, with D hard to call. The ends were cut back, 8 bases at V and 3 bases at J, with 10 bases in the middle. This CDR3 comprises 13 residues. The germline CDR1 and CDR2 sequences are MNHNS and SASEGT.

The table lists this clonotype with many counts. The V and J genes are TRBV7-9 and TRBJ1-3, with 7 bases aligning to TRBD1. The length of the CDR3 is 14 residues. The trim removed 4 bases at V and 4 bases at J, leaving 4 bases unmatched. Germline lookup yields CDR1 SEHNR and CDR2 FQNEAQ (reference sequence). CDR3 sequence reads: CASSSRTGGNTIYF. The CDR3 coding sequence is TGTGCCAGCAGCTCTCGGACAGGAGGAAACACCATATATTTT. The complete variable domain, with remaining parts taken from reference TRBV7-9 and TRBJ1-3, reads DTGVSQNPRHKITKRGQNVTFRCDPISEHNRLYWYRQTLGQGPEFLTYFQNEAQLEKSRLLSDRFSAERPKGSFSTLEIQRTEQGDSAMYLCASSSRTGGNTIYFGEGSWLTVV.

Only one count was recorded for this clonotype. The CDR3 sequence is CASSPTGSGTYNEQFF. The CDR3 region has the DNA TGTGCCAGCAGCCCGACAGGGAGCGGTACCTACAATGAGCAGTTCTTC. This chain joins TRBV11-1 and TRBJ2-1; the match to TRBD1 covers 7 bases. CDR3 size: 16 residues. Per the germline V gene, CDR1 is SGHAT and CDR2 is FQDESV (reference sequence). With 5 bases clipped from V and 2 bases from J, the junction kept 9 bases outside the gene matches. The full variable domain, with the rest looked up from reference TRBV11-1 and TRBJ2-1, is EAEVAQSPRYKITEKSQAVAFWCDPISGHATLYWYRQILGQGPELLVQFQDESVVDDSQLPKDRFSAERLKGVDSTLKIQPAELGDSAMYLCASSPTGSGTYNEQFFGPGTRLTVL.

This clonotype was detected many times. This chain joins TRBV12-3 or TRBV12-4 and TRBJ1-5; D call uncertain. This CDR3 contains 14 residues. The germline V and J ends were trimmed by 1 base and 7 bases, with 11 bases remaining between them. The CDR3 is CASSLDRAEQPQHF. CDR3 nucleotide sequence: TGTGCCAGCAGTTTAGATCGGGCAGAGCAGCCCCAGCATTTT.

This clonotype was recorded many times. The chain is built from TRBV4-2 and TRBJ1-1; D is unresolved. CDR1 is LGHNA and CDR2 is YNFKEQ in the germline V gene. V was clipped by 4 bases and J by 1 base, with 16 bases between them. The CDR3 has 16 amino acids. The chain's CDR3 is CASSPSMSWENTEAFF. CDR3 nucleotide sequence: TGTGCCAGCAGCCCGTCTATGAGTTGGGAGAACACTGAAGCTTTCTTT.

This clonotype was seen only a few times. CDR3 region: CASSRGQSPQFNQPQHF. The CDR3 DNA reads as TGTGCCAGCTCACGGGGACAGTCACCCCAATTCAATCAGCCCCAGCATTTT. This chain links TRBV18 with TRBJ1-5, with 7 nucleotides matching TRBD1. The trim removed 4 bases at V and 3 bases at J, leaving 12 bases unmatched. Germline CDR1 reads KGHSH; CDR2 reads LQKENI. This CDR3 is 17 amino acids long.

The CDR3 nucleotides read TGCAGTGCTACGGCGGACAGGCGAGGCTACACCTTC. Its protein product is CSATADRRGYTF. V is TRBV20-1 and J is TRBJ1-2; 7 positions agree with TRBD1. CDR1 DFQATT and CDR2 SNEGSKA come from the germline V gene (reference sequence). Trimming removed 4 bases from V and 8 bases from J; junction bases left unmatched: 7. The CDR3 has 12 residues.

CDR3 in DNA: TGTGCCAGCAGCCCAGGCTCTGGAAACACCATATATTTT. It codes for CASSPGSGNTIYF. The V and J genes are TRBV7-3 and TRBJ1-3; D not certain. CDR1 SGHTA and CDR2 FQGTGA come from the germline V gene. The ends were cut back, 5 bases at V and 0 bases at J, with 5 bases in the middle. This CDR3 has 13 amino acids.

The chain has TRBV11-1 and TRBJ2-3; TRBD2 is a possible D gene (7 bases). In germline, CDR1 is SGHAT, CDR2 FQDESV (reference sequence). The CDR3 spans 16 residues. The V gene lost 2 bases and the J gene lost 6 bases, with 18 bases spanning the gap. CDR3 DNA sequence: TGTGCCAGCAGCTTATTCGGGGGCGGGGGTATCGATACGCAGTATTTT. Translation: CASSLFGGGGIDTQYF.

This rearrangement joins TRBV7-2 to TRBJ2-5, with D hard to call. The CDR3 spans 14 residues. Trimming cost V 5 bases and J 5 bases, with 15 bases left between them. The germline V gene has CDR1 SGHTA and CDR2 FQGNSA. The CDR3 sequence is CASSPIDTGETQYF. The CDR3 region has the DNA TGTGCCAGCAGCCCGATTGACACCGGGGAGACCCAGTACTTC.

V usage is TRBV7-2 and J usage is TRBJ1-6; D unresolved. V dropped 1 base and J dropped 8 bases, with 0 bases sitting between them. The CDR3 spans 11 residues. Germline V gives CDR1 SGHTA, CDR2 FQGNSA. CDR3 nucleotide sequence: TGTGCCAGCAGCTTAGATTCACCCCTCCACTTT. Amino acids: CASSLDSPLHF.

This clonotype was observed a few times. The chain couples TRBV7-9 to TRBJ2-2; D is unresolved. Trimming pared 2 bases from V and 3 bases from J, leaving 4 bases between. The germline CDR1 and CDR2 sequences are SEHNR and FQNEAQ (reference sequence). The CDR3 extends over 13 amino acids. CDR3 amino acids: CASSLLDTGELFF. In nucleotides, the CDR3 is TGTGCCAGCAGCTTACTGGACACCGGGGAGCTGTTTTTT.

This clonotype was recorded at least ten times. The chain uses TRBV4-2 and TRBJ2-7; D call uncertain. The germline V gene has CDR1 LGHNA and CDR2 YNFKEQ. CDR3 length equals 14 residues. The V end lost 0 bases, the J end lost 2 bases, and 8 bases lay between the germline ends. CDR3 sequence reads: CASSQDKVTYEQYF. The CDR3 bases are TGTGCCAGCAGCCAAGATAAGGTTACCTACGAGCAGTACTTC.

Note on this clonotype: A read error is possible here, since a much larger clone lies one base away. V and J are TRBV7-2 and TRBJ1-2, with D perhaps matching TRBD1 (6 bases). V shed 1 base and J shed 2 bases, with 11 bases lying between them. Germline values: CDR1 SGHTA, CDR2 FQGNSA. The CDR3 length is 15 residues. The CDR3 nucleotides read TGTACCAGCAGCTTAGTGCAGGGGCGCAACTATGGCTACACCTTC. Its translation: CTSSLVQGRNYGYTF.

This clonotype has at least ten counts. The chain uses TRBV2 and TRBJ2-5; 10 bases line up with TRBD2. The CDR3 consists of 15 residues. The germline V gene encodes CDR1 SNHLY and CDR2 FYNNEI. The junction had 9 bases not matched to a gene; V was cut back by 6 bases and J by 5 bases. Here the CDR3 DNA reads TGTGCCAGCAGGGATAGCGGGGGGCTAACGGAGACCCAGTACTTC. Protein sequence: CASRDSGGLTETQYF.

The chain uses TRBV7-9 and TRBJ1-4; D might be TRBD1 (5 bases). Germline V gene sequence: CDR1 SEHNR, CDR2 FQNEAQ (reference sequence). Trimming pared 0 bases from V and 7 bases from J, leaving 12 bases between. This CDR3 spans 15 amino acids. Written as DNA, the CDR3 is TGTGCCAGCAGCTTAGCGGCAGGGCTTAGTGAAAAACTGTTTTTT. This translates into CASSLAAGLSEKLFF.

This clonotype was seen repeatedly, ten times or more. This chain joins TRBV11-2 and TRBJ2-5; D unclear. Germline V CDR1 and CDR2: SGHAT, FQNNGV. V was cut by 3 bases and J by 1 base, with 12 bases left in between. This CDR3 has 15 amino acids. The CDR3 DNA reads TGTGCCAGCAGCTTGATGCTCTGGTCCCAAGAGACCCAGTACTTC. It specifies CASSLMLWSQETQYF.

The chain employs TRBV29-1 and TRBJ1-1; D gene uncertain. Germline V gives CDR1 SQVTM, CDR2 ANQGSEA. Trimming left V 3 bases short and J 3 bases short, with 23 bases between. The CDR3 sequence is 17 residues long. The CDR3 nucleotides read TGCAGCGTTGACAACCCGACGAGCTCTCGGTGGGACACTGAAGCTTTCTTT. This codes for CSVDNPTSSRWDTEAFF.

Comments on this clonotype: Germline and junction disagree at one end, which may indicate a read error. The rearrangement links TRBV10-3 to TRBJ1-1; D is undetermined. CDR3 length: 13 residues. Germline V gene lookup returns CDR1 ENHRY and CDR2 SYGVKD. DNA of the CDR3: TGTGCCATCAGGGAACATGTGAACACTGAGGCTTTCTTT. Translated: CAIREHVNTEAFF.

This clonotype was detected ten times or more. The V gene is TRBV20-1, the J gene TRBJ2-3; the D is unclear. Between the trimmed V and J ends, which lost 4 bases and 1 base, there was a span of 9 bases. Per germline, CDR1 DFQATT and CDR2 SNEGSKA (reference sequence). The CDR3 is 13 amino acids. The CDR3 sequence: CSATSDGTDTQYF. The CDR3, as DNA: TGCAGTGCTACTTCAGACGGCACAGATACGCAGTATTTT.

In this sample, this clonotype turned up once. This may be a read error, as it is one base from a much larger clone. Given the absence of the conserved phenylalanine or tryptophan at the CDR3 end, a read error is likely. The genes are TRBV6-1 and TRBJ1-5, with a weak D call TRBD1 (6 bases). The CDR3 runs 14 residues. Trimming removed 4 bases from V and 6 bases from J, with 13 bases in between. From germline, CDR1 is MNHNS and CDR2 SASEGT. The CDR3, as DNA: TGTGCCAGCAGTGTGGATGGGGGCCGTCAGCCCCAGCATCTT. Its translation is CASSVDGGRQPQHL.

This clonotype was observed at least ten times. The rearrangement uses TRBV7-9 and TRBJ1-5, with a tentative D call TRBD1 (5 bases). V shed 5 bases and J shed 0 bases, with 11 bases lying between them. In germline, CDR1 is SEHNR, CDR2 FQNEAQ (reference sequence). CDR3 length: 15 amino acids. CDR3 residues: CASSPRGSSNQPQHF. The CDR3 region has the DNA TGTGCCAGCAGCCCTCGGGGGAGTAGCAATCAGCCCCAGCATTTT.

This clonotype showed up many times. The DNA for the CDR3 is TGTGCCAGCAGCCTAAGGGGGTTGAATGAGCAGTTCTTC. It translates to CASSLRGLNEQFF. The V gene is TRBV7-2, the J gene TRBJ2-1, with D maybe TRBD1 (6 bases). The CDR3 length is 13 residues. V shed 5 bases and J shed 7 bases, with 12 bases lying between them. Germline V gene data show CDR1 as SGHTA and CDR2 as FQGNSA.